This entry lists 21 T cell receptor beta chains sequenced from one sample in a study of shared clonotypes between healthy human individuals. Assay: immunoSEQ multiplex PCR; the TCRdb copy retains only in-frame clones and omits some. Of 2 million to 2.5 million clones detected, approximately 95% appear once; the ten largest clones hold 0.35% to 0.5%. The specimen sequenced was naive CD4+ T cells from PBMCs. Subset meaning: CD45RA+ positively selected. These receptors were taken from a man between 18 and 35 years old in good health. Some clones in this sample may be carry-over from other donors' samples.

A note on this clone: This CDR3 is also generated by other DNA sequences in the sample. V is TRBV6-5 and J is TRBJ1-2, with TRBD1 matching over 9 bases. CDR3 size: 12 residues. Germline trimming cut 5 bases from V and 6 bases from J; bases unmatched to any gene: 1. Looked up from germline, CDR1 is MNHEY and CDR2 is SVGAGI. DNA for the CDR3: TGTGCCAGCAGTCGGACAGGGGATGGCTACACCTTC. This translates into CASSRTGDGYTF.

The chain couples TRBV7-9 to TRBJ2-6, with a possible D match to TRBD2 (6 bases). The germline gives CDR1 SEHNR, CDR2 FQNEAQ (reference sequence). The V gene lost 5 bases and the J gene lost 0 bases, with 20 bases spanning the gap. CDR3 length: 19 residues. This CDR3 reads CASSLSGRESLSGANVLTF. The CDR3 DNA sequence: TGTGCCAGCAGCCTCAGCGGACGGGAGAGCCTCTCTGGGGCCAACGTCCTGACTTTC.

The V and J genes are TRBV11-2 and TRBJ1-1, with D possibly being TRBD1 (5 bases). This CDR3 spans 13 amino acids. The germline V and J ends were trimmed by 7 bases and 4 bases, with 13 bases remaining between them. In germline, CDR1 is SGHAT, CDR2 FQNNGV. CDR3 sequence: CASTQRGGTEAFF. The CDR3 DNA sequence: TGTGCCAGCACCCAACGTGGGGGCACTGAAGCTTTCTTT.

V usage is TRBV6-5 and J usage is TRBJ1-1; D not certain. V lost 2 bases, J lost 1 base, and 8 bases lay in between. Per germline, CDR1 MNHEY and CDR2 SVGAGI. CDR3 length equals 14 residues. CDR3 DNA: TGTGCCAGCAGTTACCTGGACTCGAACACTGAAGCTTTCTTT. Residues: CASSYLDSNTEAFF.

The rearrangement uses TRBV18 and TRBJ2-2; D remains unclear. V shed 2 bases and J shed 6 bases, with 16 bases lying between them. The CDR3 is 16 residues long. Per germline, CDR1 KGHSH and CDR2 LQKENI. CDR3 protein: CASSPAAATNSGELFF. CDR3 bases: TGTGCCAGCTCACCAGCGGCAGCAACCAATTCCGGGGAGCTGTTTTTT.

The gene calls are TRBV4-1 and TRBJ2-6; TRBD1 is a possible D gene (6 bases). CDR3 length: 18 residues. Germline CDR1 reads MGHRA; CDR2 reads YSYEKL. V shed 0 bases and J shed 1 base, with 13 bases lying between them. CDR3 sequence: CASSQDGGDRSGANVLTF. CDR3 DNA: TGCGCCAGCAGCCAAGATGGGGGCGATCGGTCTGGGGCCAACGTCCTGACTTTC.

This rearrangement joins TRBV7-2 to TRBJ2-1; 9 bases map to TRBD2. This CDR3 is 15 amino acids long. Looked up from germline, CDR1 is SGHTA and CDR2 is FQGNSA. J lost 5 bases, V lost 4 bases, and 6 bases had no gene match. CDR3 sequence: CASSSHSGRNNEQFF. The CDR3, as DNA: TGTGCCAGCAGCTCCCATAGCGGGAGAAACAATGAGCAGTTCTTC.

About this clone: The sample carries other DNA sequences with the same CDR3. The CDR3 sequence is CASSFRLAGETQYF. The CDR3, as DNA: TGTGCCAGCAGCTTTCGTCTAGCGGGAGAGACCCAGTACTTC. The chain combines TRBV7-8 with TRBJ2-5; 8 bases fit TRBD2. The CDR3 contains 14 residues. V gave up 3 bases and J gave up 4 bases; unmatched junction bases: 4. Germline V gene sequence: CDR1 SGHVS, CDR2 FQNEAQ.

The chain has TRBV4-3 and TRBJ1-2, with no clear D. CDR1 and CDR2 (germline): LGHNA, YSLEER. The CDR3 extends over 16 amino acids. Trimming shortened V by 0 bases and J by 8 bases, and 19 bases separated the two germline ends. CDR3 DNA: TGCGCCAGCAGCCAAGATCGCGCACAGCCCCTCACAGGCTACACCTTC. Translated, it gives CASSQDRAQPLTGYTF.

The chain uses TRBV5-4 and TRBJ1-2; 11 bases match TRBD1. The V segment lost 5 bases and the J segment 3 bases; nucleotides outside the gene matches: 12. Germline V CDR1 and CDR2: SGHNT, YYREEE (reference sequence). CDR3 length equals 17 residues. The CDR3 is CASSYGQGAYGDYGYTF. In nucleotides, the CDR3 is TGTGCCAGCAGTTATGGACAGGGGGCGTATGGGGACTATGGCTACACCTTC. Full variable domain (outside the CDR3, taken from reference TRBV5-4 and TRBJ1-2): ETGVTQSPTHLIKTRGQQVTLRCSSQSGHNTVSWYQQALGQGPQFIFQYYREEENGRGNFPPRFSGLQFPNYSSELNVNALELDDSALYLCASSYGQGAYGDYGYTFGSGTRLTVV.

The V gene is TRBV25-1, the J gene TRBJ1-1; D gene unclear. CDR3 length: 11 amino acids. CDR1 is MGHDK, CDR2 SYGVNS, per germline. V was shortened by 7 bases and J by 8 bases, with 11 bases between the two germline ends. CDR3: CASKWRSEAFF. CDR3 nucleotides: TGTGCCAGCAAGTGGAGATCAGAAGCTTTCTTT.

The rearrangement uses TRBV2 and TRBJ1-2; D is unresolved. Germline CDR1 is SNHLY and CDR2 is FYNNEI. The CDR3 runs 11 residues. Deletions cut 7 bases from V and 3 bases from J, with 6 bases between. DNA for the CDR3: TGTGCCAGCACGCAAGACTATGGCTACACCTTC. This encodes CASTQDYGYTF.

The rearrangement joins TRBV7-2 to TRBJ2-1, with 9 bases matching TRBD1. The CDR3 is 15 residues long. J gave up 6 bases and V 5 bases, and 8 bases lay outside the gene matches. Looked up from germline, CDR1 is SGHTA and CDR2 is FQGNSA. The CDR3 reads CASSPGTGRSNEQFF. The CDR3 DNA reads TGTGCCAGCAGCCCGGGGACAGGGCGAAGCAATGAGCAGTTCTTC. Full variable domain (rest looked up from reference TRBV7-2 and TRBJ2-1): GAGVSQSPSNKVTEKGKDVELRCDPISGHTALYWYRQSLGQGLEFLIYFQGNSAPDKSGLPSDRFSAERTGGSVSTLTIQRTQQEDSAVYLCASSPGTGRSNEQFFGPGTRLTVL.

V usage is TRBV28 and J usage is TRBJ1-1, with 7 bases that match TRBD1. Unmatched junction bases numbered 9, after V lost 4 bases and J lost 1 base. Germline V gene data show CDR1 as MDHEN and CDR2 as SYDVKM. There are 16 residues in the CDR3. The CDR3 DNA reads TGTGCCAGCAGTTCAGCCTGGGGACAGCGGAACACTGAAGCTTTCTTT. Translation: CASSSAWGQRNTEAFF.

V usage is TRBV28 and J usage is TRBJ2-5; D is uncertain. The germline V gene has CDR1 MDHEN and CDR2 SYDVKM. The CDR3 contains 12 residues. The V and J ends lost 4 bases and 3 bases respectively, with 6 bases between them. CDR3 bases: TGTGCCAGCAGTTCCACGAAAGAGACCCAGTACTTC. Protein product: CASSSTKETQYF. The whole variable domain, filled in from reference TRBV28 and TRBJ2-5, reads DVKVTQSSRYLVKRTGEKVFLECVQDMDHENMFWYRQDPGLGLRLIYFSYDVKMKEKGDIPEGYSVSREKKERFSLILESASTNQTSMYLCASSSTKETQYFGPGTRLLVL.

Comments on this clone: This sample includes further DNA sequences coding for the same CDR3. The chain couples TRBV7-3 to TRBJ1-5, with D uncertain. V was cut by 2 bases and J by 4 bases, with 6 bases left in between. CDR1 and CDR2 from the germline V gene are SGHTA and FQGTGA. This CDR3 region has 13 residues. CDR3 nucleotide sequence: TGTGCCAGCAGCTTACGTGGGAATCAGCCCCAGCATTTT. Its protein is CASSLRGNQPQHF. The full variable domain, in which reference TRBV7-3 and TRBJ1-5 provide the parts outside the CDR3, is GAGVSQTPSNKVTEKGKYVELRCDPISGHTALYWYRQSLGQGPEFLIYFQGTGAADDSGLPNDRFFAVRPEGSVSTLKIQRTERGDSAVYLCASSLRGNQPQHFGDGTRLSIL.

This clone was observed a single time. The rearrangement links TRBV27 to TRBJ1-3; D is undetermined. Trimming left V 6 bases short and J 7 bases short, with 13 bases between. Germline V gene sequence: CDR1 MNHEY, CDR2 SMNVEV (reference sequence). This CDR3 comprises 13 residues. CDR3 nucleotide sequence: TGTGCCAGCAGATCAGCCCCGTCGAACACCATATATTTT. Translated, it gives CASRSAPSNTIYF.

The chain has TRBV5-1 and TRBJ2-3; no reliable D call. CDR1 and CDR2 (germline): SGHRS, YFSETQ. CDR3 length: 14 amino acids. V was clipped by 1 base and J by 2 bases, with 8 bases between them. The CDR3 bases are TGCGCCAGCAGCTTGACTCTTTTCACAGATACGCAGTATTTT. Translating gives CASSLTLFTDTQYF.

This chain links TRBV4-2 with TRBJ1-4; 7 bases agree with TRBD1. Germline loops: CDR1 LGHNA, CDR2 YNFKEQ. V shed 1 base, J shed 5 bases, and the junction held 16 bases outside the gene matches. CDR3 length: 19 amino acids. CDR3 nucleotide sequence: TGTGCCAGCAGCCAAGGCCGTTCGACAGGGTTGGCGTGGAATGAAAAACTGTTTTTT. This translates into CASSQGRSTGLAWNEKLFF.

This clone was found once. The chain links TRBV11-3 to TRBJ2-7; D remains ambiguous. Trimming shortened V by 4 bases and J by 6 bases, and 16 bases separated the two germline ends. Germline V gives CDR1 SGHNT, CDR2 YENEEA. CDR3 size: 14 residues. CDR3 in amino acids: CASSSLSLSAEQYF. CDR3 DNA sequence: TGTGCCAGCAGCTCCCTAAGTCTATCGGCCGAGCAGTACTTC.

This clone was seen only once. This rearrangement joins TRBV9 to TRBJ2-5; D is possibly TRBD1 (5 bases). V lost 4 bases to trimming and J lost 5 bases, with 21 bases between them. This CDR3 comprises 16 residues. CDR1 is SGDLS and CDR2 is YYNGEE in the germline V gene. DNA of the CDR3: TGTGCCAGCAGCCCTAGTGTCAGGGATCTAGTGGAGACCCAGTACTTC. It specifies CASSPSVRDLVETQYF.